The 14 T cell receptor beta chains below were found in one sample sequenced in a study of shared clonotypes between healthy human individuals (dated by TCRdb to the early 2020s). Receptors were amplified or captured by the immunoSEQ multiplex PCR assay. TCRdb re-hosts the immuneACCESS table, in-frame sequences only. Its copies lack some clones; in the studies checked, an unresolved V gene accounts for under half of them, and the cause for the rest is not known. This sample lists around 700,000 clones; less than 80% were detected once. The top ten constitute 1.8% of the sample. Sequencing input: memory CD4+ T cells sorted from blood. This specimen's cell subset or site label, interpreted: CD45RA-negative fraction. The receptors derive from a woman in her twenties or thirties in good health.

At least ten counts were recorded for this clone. CDR3 region: CSVGYEGNTIYF. As DNA, the CDR3 is TGCAGCGTTGGATACGAGGGAAACACCATATATTTT. The V and J genes are TRBV29-1 and TRBJ1-3; no clear D. Germline-derived CDR1 and CDR2 are SQVTM and ANQGSEA. V was pared by 4 bases and J by 4 bases, with 8 bases between. This CDR3 contains 12 residues.

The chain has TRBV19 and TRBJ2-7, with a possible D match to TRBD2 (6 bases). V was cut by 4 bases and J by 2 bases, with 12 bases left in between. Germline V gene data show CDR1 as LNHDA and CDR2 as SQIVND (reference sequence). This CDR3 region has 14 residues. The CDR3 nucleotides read TGTGCCAGTAGTAGCCCGGGACTTGCCTACGAGCAGTACTTC. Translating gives CASSSPGLAYEQYF.

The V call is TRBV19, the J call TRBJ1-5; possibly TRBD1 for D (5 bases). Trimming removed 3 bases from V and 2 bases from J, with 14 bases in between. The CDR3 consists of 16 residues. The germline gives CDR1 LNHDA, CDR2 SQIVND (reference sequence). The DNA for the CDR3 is TGTGCCAGTAGTATGGAACAGGTAGTTCGCAATCAGCCCCAGCATTTT. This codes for CASSMEQVVRNQPQHF.

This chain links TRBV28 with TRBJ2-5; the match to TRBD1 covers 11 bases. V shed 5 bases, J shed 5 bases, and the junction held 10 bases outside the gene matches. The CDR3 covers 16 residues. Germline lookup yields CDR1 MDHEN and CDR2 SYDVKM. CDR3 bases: TGTGCCAGCAGTATGCCCCCCGGGACAGGGGGTGAGACCCAGTACTTC. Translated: CASSMPPGTGGETQYF.

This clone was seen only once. For the CDR3, the DNA is TGTGCCAGCAGTGAGGGACAGGGGCCAGATACGCAGTATTTT. As protein: CASSEGQGPDTQYF. The chain has TRBV6-4 and TRBJ2-3, with 10 bases aligning to TRBD1. The CDR3 has 14 residues. Germline V gene sequence: CDR1 MRHNA, CDR2 SNTAGT. V gave up 3 bases and J gave up 4 bases; unmatched junction bases: 1.

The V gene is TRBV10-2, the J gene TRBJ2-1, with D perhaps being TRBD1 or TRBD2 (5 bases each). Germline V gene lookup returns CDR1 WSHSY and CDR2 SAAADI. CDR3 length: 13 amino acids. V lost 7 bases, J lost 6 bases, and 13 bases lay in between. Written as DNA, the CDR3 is TGCGCCAGCATCTTAGCCGGGGCCAATGAGCAGTTCTTC. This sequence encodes CASILAGANEQFF.

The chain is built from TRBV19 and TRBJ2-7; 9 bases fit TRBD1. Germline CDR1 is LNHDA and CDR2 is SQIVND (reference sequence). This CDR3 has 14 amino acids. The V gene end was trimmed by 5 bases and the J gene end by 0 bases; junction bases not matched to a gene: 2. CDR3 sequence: CASSGTGSSYEQYF. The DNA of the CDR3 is TGTGCCAGTAGTGGGACAGGGAGCTCCTACGAGCAGTACTTC.

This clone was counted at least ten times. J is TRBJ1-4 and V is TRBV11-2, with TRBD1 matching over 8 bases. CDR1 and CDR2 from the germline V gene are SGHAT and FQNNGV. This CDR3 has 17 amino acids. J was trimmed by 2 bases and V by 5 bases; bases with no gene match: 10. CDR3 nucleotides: TGTGCCAGCAGCCTATGGACAGGGCACGGGACTAATGAAAAACTGTTTTTT. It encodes CASSLWTGHGTNEKLFF.

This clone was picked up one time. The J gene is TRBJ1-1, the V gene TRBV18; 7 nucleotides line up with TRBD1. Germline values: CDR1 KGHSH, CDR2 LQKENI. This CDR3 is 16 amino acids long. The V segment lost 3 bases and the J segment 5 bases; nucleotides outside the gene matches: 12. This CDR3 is CASSPRGGGEGTEAFF. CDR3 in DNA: TGTGCCAGCTCACCCCGGGGAGGGGGCGAGGGTACTGAAGCTTTCTTT.

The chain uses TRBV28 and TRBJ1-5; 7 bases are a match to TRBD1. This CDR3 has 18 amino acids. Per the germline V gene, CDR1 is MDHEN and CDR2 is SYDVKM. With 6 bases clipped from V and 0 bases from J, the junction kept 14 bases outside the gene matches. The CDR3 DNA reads TGTGCCAGCAGCCTCACCCTACAGGGGAGAAATAGCAATCAGCCCCAGCATTTT. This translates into CASSLTLQGRNSNQPQHF.

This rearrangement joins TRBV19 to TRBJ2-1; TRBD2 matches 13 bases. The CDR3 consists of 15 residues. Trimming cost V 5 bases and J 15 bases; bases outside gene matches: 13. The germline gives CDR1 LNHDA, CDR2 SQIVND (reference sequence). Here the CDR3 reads CASSGPGLAGPGGFF. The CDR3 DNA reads TGTGCCAGTAGTGGGCCGGGACTAGCGGGACCAGGAGGGTTCTTC.

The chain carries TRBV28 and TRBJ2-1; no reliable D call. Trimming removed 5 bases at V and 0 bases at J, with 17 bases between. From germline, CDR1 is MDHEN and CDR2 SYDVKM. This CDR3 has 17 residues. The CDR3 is CASSPGWARSSYNEQFF. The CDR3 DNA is TGTGCCAGCAGTCCCGGTTGGGCCCGTAGCTCCTACAATGAGCAGTTCTTC.

The CDR3 loop is CATSRTRDYLYNEQFF. For the CDR3, the DNA is TGTGCCACCAGCAGAACCAGGGACTACCTATACAATGAGCAGTTCTTC. This chain joins TRBV15 and TRBJ2-1; 7 bases match TRBD2. CDR3 length: 16 residues. Trimming cost V 2 bases and J 4 bases; bases outside gene matches: 8. CDR1 and CDR2 from the germline V gene are LNHNV and YYDKDF (reference sequence).

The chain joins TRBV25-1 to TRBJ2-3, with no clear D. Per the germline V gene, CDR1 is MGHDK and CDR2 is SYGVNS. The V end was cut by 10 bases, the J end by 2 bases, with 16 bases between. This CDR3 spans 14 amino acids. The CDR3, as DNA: TGTGCCACCAGGCAAGAGATCTTCACAGATACGCAGTATTTT. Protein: CATRQEIFTDTQYF.